This TCR beta chain is from a study of T-cell memory formation after mild COVID-19. The CDR3 covers 11 residues. CDR1 is DFQATT, CDR2 SNEGSKA, per germline (reference sequence). V was trimmed by 3 bases and J by 6 bases, leaving 6 bases between them. TCRalpha and TCRbeta libraries used 5'RACE with constant-segment primers and UMIs. TCRdb recomputed calls from the 5' RACE reads with MiXCR, one row per CDR3 protein. The sample shows approximately 340,000 distinct CDR3 sequences, about an eighth of them seen only once. The chain recombines TRBV20-1 with TRBJ1-5; D gene ambiguous. The receptor comes from a man in his late teens or twenties who had mild COVID-19 (a few samples of this study predate the infection). Cell type and time point are not known. What was sequenced was PBMCs or a T cell subset sorted from them (not recorded which). CDR3 DNA: TGCAGTGCTAGTATTGGTCAGCCCCAGCATTTT. Its protein product is CSASIGQPQHF.